The 28 T cell receptor beta chains reported below all come from one sample, sequenced in a study of regulatory T cells in long-lasting Graves disease. The time point denotes: newly diagnosed GD, antithyroid drugs for less than 3 months. TCR sequences were obtained from RNA taken from PBMCs. Through Arm-PCR of CDR3 regions and iRepertoire HTBI primers, TCR beta libraries were built. TCRdb reprocessed the multiplex PCR reads with MiXCR, giving one entry per CDR3 protein. There are approximately 400,000 distinct CDR3 sequences in the sample; around 15% occur only once, and about a fifth lies in the top ten. This sample comprised peripheral blood mononuclear cells (PBMCs), obtained at new diagnosis, from a patient treated with antithyroid drugs. These receptors all stem from a female donor with Graves disease.

This clonotype was found once. The chain is built from TRBV3-1 and TRBJ2-1; unclear D gene. CDR3 size: 18 residues. Trimming removed 0 bases from V and 0 bases from J, with 15 bases in between. Germline V CDR1 and CDR2: LGHDT, YNNKEL (reference sequence). CDR3 coding DNA: TGTGCCAGCAGCCAAGATCGGATGACCCTTTTCTCCTACAATGAGCAGTTCTTC. This sequence encodes CASSQDRMTLFSYNEQFF.

As for this clonotype: A much larger clone sits a single nucleotide away, making a read error possible. V usage is TRBV2 and J usage is TRBJ2-1; a weak D match, TRBD2 (5 bases). Trimming took 5 bases from V and 4 from J, leaving 9 bases between them. The length of the CDR3 is 13 residues. The germline V gene encodes CDR1 SNHLY and CDR2 FYNNEI. CDR3 nucleotide sequence: TGTGCCAGCAGTTCCTTAGCGTACAATGAGCAGTTCTTC. Translating gives CASSSLAYNEQFF.

This clonotype was observed once. The chain carries TRBV20-1 and TRBJ2-7; TRBD1 matches at 10 bases. Trimming removed 0 bases from V and 4 bases from J; junction bases left unmatched: 6. CDR1 is DFQATT and CDR2 is SNEGSKA in the germline V gene (reference sequence). This CDR3 region has 15 residues. CDR3 sequence reads: CSAREVRQGAYEQYF. The CDR3 region has the DNA TGCAGTGCTAGAGAAGTGAGACAGGGGGCGTACGAGCAGTACTTC.

With respect to this clonotype: This is likely an artifact of a read error, given a far larger clone one base away. The chain combines TRBV7-9 with TRBJ2-4; 9 bases line up with TRBD2. With the DNA end fitting TRBJ2-3 better, the J assignment may be wrong. The CDR3 runs to 15 residues. Germline lookup yields CDR1 SEHNR and CDR2 FQNEAQ (reference sequence). The DNA of the CDR3 is TGTGCCAGCGGCTTCAGCGGGAGGAGCACAGATACGCAGTATTTT. The encoded protein is CASGFSGRSTDTQYF.

The rearrangement uses TRBV28 and TRBJ2-7, with D perhaps matching TRBD1 (5 bases). CDR1 is MDHEN and CDR2 is SYDVKM in the germline V gene. This CDR3 is built from 14 residues. V was shortened by 7 bases and J by 3 bases, with 16 bases between the two germline ends. The DNA for the CDR3 is TGTGCCAGCACCAAGCATTGGGGCGGCTACGAGCAGTACTTC. It translates to CASTKHWGGYEQYF.

This clonotype was observed many times. The V call is TRBV10-3, the J call TRBJ2-5; 13 positions agree with TRBD2. CDR3 size: 16 residues. Germline CDR1 is ENHRY and CDR2 is SYGVKD. CDR3 in amino acids: CTTYTGLAGAGETQYF. For the CDR3, the DNA is TGTACCACCTATACCGGACTAGCGGGGGCAGGGGAGACCCAGTACTTC.

This clonotype was seen ten or more times. The chain carries TRBV20-1 and TRBJ1-1; D is unclear. Germline CDR1 reads DFQATT; CDR2 reads SNEGSKA (reference sequence). With 0 bases removed from V and 0 bases from J, the gap between germline ends came to 14 bases. The CDR3 runs 16 residues. The CDR3 sequence: CSARDIKKYMNTEAFF. CDR3 sequence (DNA): TGCAGTGCTAGAGACATCAAAAAATACATGAACACTGAAGCTTTCTTT.

This clonotype came up many times. The genes are TRBV5-6 and TRBJ2-1; D ambiguous. CDR1 and CDR2 from the germline V gene are SGHDT and YYEEEE. Trimming took 0 bases from V and 3 from J, leaving 7 bases between them. CDR3 length equals 14 residues. CDR3 in amino acids: CASSLVADYNEQFF. The CDR3 region has the DNA TGTGCCAGCAGCTTGGTTGCGGACTACAATGAGCAGTTCTTC. Complete variable domain (other parts from reference TRBV5-6 and TRBJ2-1): DAGVTQSPTHLIKTRGQQVTLRCSPKSGHDTVSWYQQALGQGPQFIFQYYEEEERQRGNFPDRFSGHQFPNYSSELNVNALLLGDSALYLCASSLVADYNEQFFGPGTRLTVL.

This chain connects TRBV29-1 to TRBJ2-4; TRBD2 is a possible D gene (6 bases). The germline gives CDR1 SQVTM, CDR2 ANQGSEA. V lost 6 bases and J lost 1, with 16 bases in between. The CDR3 totals 15 residues. CDR3 DNA sequence: TGCAGCGTCCAGACTAGTGGGGGGGCCAAAAACATTCAGTACTTC. This translates into CSVQTSGGAKNIQYF.

The rearrangement joins TRBV14 to TRBJ2-7; D might be TRBD2 (5 bases). Germline V gives CDR1 SGHDN, CDR2 FVKESK. The CDR3 loop spans 15 amino acids. V lost 1 base and J lost 5, with 15 bases in between. The CDR3 is CASSQGVAWRDEQYF. Written as DNA, the CDR3 is TGTGCCAGCAGCCAAGGCGTCGCCTGGCGGGACGAGCAGTACTTC.

This clonotype appeared many times. V and J are TRBV12-3 or TRBV12-4 and TRBJ1-1; tentatively, D is TRBD1 (6 bases). This CDR3 is 16 amino acids long. V lost 6 bases and J 1 base, leaving 18 bases between the germline ends. The CDR3 sequence is CASSLGGKGANTEAFF. The CDR3 DNA reads TGTGCCAGCAGCCTAGGGGGGAAGGGCGCGAACACTGAAGCTTTCTTT.

At least ten counts were recorded for this clonotype. The chain recombines TRBV20-1 with TRBJ2-7; 14 bases are shared with TRBD2. J gave up 4 bases and V 6 bases, and 8 bases lay outside the gene matches. Per the germline V gene, CDR1 is DFQATT and CDR2 is SNEGSKA (reference sequence). The CDR3 spans 15 residues. CDR3 loop: CSAWTGTSGRYEQYF. The CDR3 DNA is TGCAGTGCATGGACCGGGACTAGCGGGAGATACGAGCAGTACTTC.

There are many counts of this clonotype. The rearrangement joins TRBV7-9 to TRBJ2-5; D call uncertain. Germline V CDR1 and CDR2: SEHNR, FQNEAQ (reference sequence). The CDR3 totals 13 residues. V was pared by 0 bases and J by 4 bases, with 6 bases between. The CDR3 reads CASSLALRETQYF. The CDR3 DNA is TGTGCCAGCAGCTTAGCGTTGCGAGAGACCCAGTACTTC.

In its sample, this clonotype was seen many times. The CDR3 DNA reads TGCGCCAGCAGCTTGGACGGTTCTATCGCGAACATTCAGTACTTC. It is translated as CASSLDGSIANIQYF. The chain has TRBV5-1 and TRBJ2-4; D remains ambiguous. The CDR3 has 15 residues. Germline CDR1 is SGHRS and CDR2 is YFSETQ. Trimming pared 0 bases from V and 7 bases from J, leaving 14 bases between.

The chain employs TRBV20-1 and TRBJ2-3; D is undetermined. V dropped 1 base and J dropped 0 bases, with 8 bases sitting between them. This CDR3 is built from 14 residues. Per the germline V gene, CDR1 is DFQATT and CDR2 is SNEGSKA (reference sequence). CDR3 DNA sequence: TGCAGTGCTAGAGGGGTTTCTAGCACAGATACGCAGTATTTT. It is translated as CSARGVSSTDTQYF.

This clonotype was seen at least ten times. V is TRBV28 and J is TRBJ2-1; D ambiguous. The CDR3 spans 14 residues. In germline, CDR1 is MDHEN, CDR2 SYDVKM. Trimming stripped 0 bases from V and 3 bases from J, with 6 bases between. DNA for the CDR3: TGTGCCAGCAGTTTATGGTCAGGCTACAATGAGCAGTTCTTC. This sequence encodes CASSLWSGYNEQFF.

This clonotype occurred a few times. DNA for the CDR3: TGTGCCTGGAGCGACCCCGGGACAGGGTTTCTTAGTGACTATGGCTACACCTTC. The encoded protein is CAWSDPGTGFLSDYGYTF. The chain has TRBV30 and TRBJ1-2, with 9 bases that match TRBD1. V gave up 3 bases and J gave up 3 bases; unmatched junction bases: 17. Germline CDR1 reads GTSNPN; CDR2 reads SVGIG (reference sequence). This CDR3 spans 18 amino acids.

This chain connects TRBV3-1 to TRBJ2-1; 9 bases align to TRBD2. Per the germline V gene, CDR1 is LGHDT and CDR2 is YNNKEL (reference sequence). The CDR3 runs 16 residues. With V trimmed by 5 bases and J by 4 bases, 9 bases remained unmatched. CDR3 bases: TGTGCCAGCAGCGCAACTGGGACTAGCCTTTACAATGAGCAGTTCTTC. It is translated as CASSATGTSLYNEQFF.

This clonotype has at least ten counts. V and J are TRBV20-1 and TRBJ2-7; the D is unclear. Germline V lookup: CDR1 DFQATT, CDR2 SNEGSKA (reference sequence). Deletions cut 3 bases from V and 4 bases from J, with 10 bases between. The CDR3 is made up of 12 amino acids. CDR3 sequence (DNA): TGCAGTGCTAGTGACGACGATTACGAGCAGTACTTC. Encoded protein: CSASDDDYEQYF.

This clonotype was seen ten or more times. This rearrangement joins TRBV7-2 to TRBJ1-6; 7 nucleotides match TRBD1. V trimming: 0 bases; J trimming: 4 bases; junction bases outside the gene matches: 6. This CDR3 contains 17 residues. Germline loops: CDR1 SGHTA, CDR2 FQGNSA. The CDR3 here is CASSLADDRAYNSPLHF. In nucleotides, the CDR3 is TGTGCCAGCAGCTTAGCCGACGACAGGGCATATAATTCACCCCTCCACTTT.

This clonotype showed up just a few times. This chain links TRBV12-3 or TRBV12-4 with TRBJ2-2, with 8 bases matching TRBD1. This CDR3 comprises 14 residues. After removal of 2 bases from V and 6 bases from J, the junction contained 2 bases not matched to a gene. The CDR3 nucleotides read TGTGCCAGCAGTTTAAACAGGGGGTCCGGGGAGCTGTTTTTT. It codes for CASSLNRGSGELFF.

This clonotype was counted at least ten times. The J gene is TRBJ2-1, the V gene TRBV19; D gene uncertain. The V gene's germline CDR1 is LNHDA and CDR2 SQIVND (reference sequence). The CDR3 length is 14 residues. V gave up 1 base and J gave up 4 bases, with 8 bases separating them. CDR3 amino acids: CASSIAGRYNEQFF. CDR3 in DNA: TGTGCCAGTAGTATAGCCGGGCGGTACAATGAGCAGTTCTTC.

This clonotype was found a few times. This sequence joins TRBV18 and TRBJ2-4; 11 nucleotides line up with TRBD2. The V segment lost 6 bases and the J segment 1 base; nucleotides outside the gene matches: 5. This CDR3 is built from 16 residues. Germline CDR1 is KGHSH and CDR2 is LQKENI. In DNA, the CDR3 is TGTGCCAGCTCCCCGCCTAGCGGGGGGGCCAAAAACATTCAGTACTTC. Translated, it gives CASSPPSGGAKNIQYF. The full variable domain, with the rest looked up from reference TRBV18 and TRBJ2-4, is NAGVMQNPRHLVRRRGQEARLRCSPMKGHSHVYWYRQLPEEGLKFMVYLQKENIIDESGMPKERFSAEFPKEGPSILRIQQVVRGDSAAYFCASSPPSGGAKNIQYFGAGTRLSVL.

V and J are TRBV20-1 and TRBJ2-2, with 9 bases matching TRBD2. V gave up 2 bases and J gave up 5 bases; unmatched junction bases: 6. This CDR3 comprises 15 residues. Germline V gives CDR1 DFQATT, CDR2 SNEGSKA (reference sequence). The CDR3 bases are TGCAGTGCTAGACTAGCGGGGCCTGGAACCGGGGAGCTGTTTTTT. Protein: CSARLAGPGTGELFF.

This clonotype was recorded a few times. This chain links TRBV12-3 or TRBV12-4 with TRBJ2-1; D may be TRBD2 (5 bases). V lost 1 base and J lost 2, with 9 bases in between. This CDR3 contains 15 residues. CDR3 nucleotide sequence: TGTGCCAGCAGTTTAGTAACCGGGGCCTACAATGAGCAGTTCTTC. It is translated as CASSLVTGAYNEQFF.

This clonotype has at least ten counts. The chain couples TRBV4-1 to TRBJ1-2; D is perhaps TRBD1 (6 bases). The CDR3 loop spans 15 amino acids. Trimming removed 2 bases from V and 8 bases from J, with 18 bases in between. CDR1 MGHRA and CDR2 YSYEKL come from the germline V gene. The CDR3 spells CASSQPGTPMGGYTF. The DNA of the CDR3 is TGCGCCAGCAGCCAACCCGGGACACCCATGGGGGGCTACACCTTC.

This clonotype was counted many times. The chain joins TRBV4-1 to TRBJ1-1; 8 nucleotides line up with TRBD1. The CDR3 has 20 amino acids. J was trimmed by 1 base and V by 1 base; bases with no gene match: 17. The germline V gene encodes CDR1 MGHRA and CDR2 YSYEKL. The CDR3 region is CASSQAGGAGGRNRNTEAFF. The CDR3 coding sequence is TGCGCCAGCAGCCAAGCCGGGGGAGCAGGGGGCCGAAATCGGAACACTGAAGCTTTCTTT.

There are many counts of this clonotype. The chain employs TRBV12-3 or TRBV12-4 and TRBJ2-7; tentatively, D is TRBD2 (5 bases). The CDR3 consists of 16 residues. Trimming stripped 3 bases from V and 5 bases from J, with 20 bases between. Here the CDR3 reads CASSFTGFGGGNEQYF. DNA of the CDR3: TGTGCCAGCAGTTTTACGGGTTTCGGAGGTGGGAACGAGCAGTACTTC.